This T cell receptor (beta chain) was captured by sequencing in a study of liver allograft versus peripheral blood T cells. Study-wide context: T cell receptor repertoires in transplanted livers were compared with those in recipients' peripheral blood.

Study findings and constraints: Liver allografts reportedly held T cell receptor repertoires unlike those in peripheral blood.

The length of the CDR3 is 13 residues. V was cut by 10 bases and J by 5 bases, with 17 bases left in between. CDR1 and CDR2 (germline): MNHEY, SVGAGI. Concerning this clonotype: No antigen is known for it.

In TCRdb, the reads were re-called with MiXCR into one record per CDR3 protein. The sample lists about 7,900 distinct CDR3 sequences, about a fifth occurring once. V is TRBV6-5 and J is TRBJ1-1, with a tentative D call TRBD1 (5 bases). The source of this sequence is a human patient who had a liver transplant. Some T cells may have originated in the graft donor. For the CDR3, the DNA is TGTGCCACCTCTAGGGGTGAAAATACTGAAGCTTTCTTT. Encoded protein: CATSRGENTEAFF.